This TCR beta chain was identified during a study of T-cell memory formation after mild COVID-19 (dated by TCRdb to about 2021). A note on the overall study: TCR sequence clusters from the two donors were largely donor specific. The cohort was made up of two young adult volunteers, one female and one male, who were previously healthy. T-cell clones expanding and contracting after mild COVID-19 in a couple of donors were tracked by longitudinal TCRalpha and TCRbeta repertoire sequencing. Study-wide conclusions, independent of this receptor: Only a couple of mild cases were covered in the study, and larger cohorts including severe cases with pre-infection samples were considered necessary. The detection of some responding clones in pre-infection memory suggests that pre-existing cross-reactive memory T cells joined the SARS-CoV-2 response. Contracting CD4+ clones turned up mainly in the CM and EM memory subsets, whereas EMRA was where CD8+ clones were enriched. Clones contracting from day 15 to 85 had balanced CD4/CD8 phenotypes, while a second wave expanding from day 15 to 37 was biased towards CD4+. Whether the second-wave clones peaking on day 37 were SARS-CoV-2 specific was not confirmed.

The sequencer was an Illumina NovaSeq 6000. cDNA libraries for TCRalpha and TCRbeta were prepared by 5'RACE using constant-segment primers, with sample barcodes and unique molecular identifiers added. RNA was extracted from every sample with Trizol reagent. Library amplification was performed in two PCR steps, and a second sample barcode and Illumina TruSeq adapters were introduced in the second step. Sequencing of the libraries was done on an Illumina NovaSeq, producing 2 x 150 bp paired-end reads. Under the source paper's analysis protocol: Demultiplexing of reads and collapsing into UMI-guided consensus sequences were performed with migec v1.2.7. Using mixcr v2.1.11, UMI consensuses were aligned to TRA and TRB V and J templates and then assembled into clonotypes. Clonotypes were classified as expanded or contracted when called significant by both edgeR and NoisET, with noise models trained on biological replicates. For edgeR calls, the cutoffs were a false discovery rate-adjusted p below 0.01 and a log2 fold-change threshold of 1. As an exploratory analysis of dynamics, max-normalized trajectories of the 1000 most abundant clonotypes were examined by PCA with hierarchical clustering. Separately sequenced CD4+ and CD8+ repertoires were used to assign a CD4 or CD8 phenotype to each responding clone. TCRdb's own reprocessing of the public reads used fastp at Q25 and MiXCR and kept productive beta chains. Each record represents a unique CDR3 protein, reported with the most common genes and DNA among its rows. TCRdb assigned the V and J calls; the authors' analysis was not used. The sample profile shows approximately 440,000 distinct CDR3 sequences; over 15% of them were found once. The top ten clonotypes cover about 8.1% of the sample.

Ficoll-Paque density gradient centrifugation was the method used to isolate PBMCs. Concerning this clonotype itself: It has no known antigen specificity. No base quality values were provided; no much bigger clone lies one nucleotide off.

This receptor was identified in an adult woman who had mild COVID-19 (a few samples of this study predate the infection). The sample titles of this study are shuffled in the database, so cell type and time point are left out; the donor was told from shared clones. Sequenced input: PBMCs or a T cell subset sorted from them (not recorded which).

The sequenced DNA: TGTGCCAGCAGACGCCCGGGGAGAGTGAACACTGAAGCTTTCTTT. Its translation reads: CASRRPGRVNTEAFF. The chain is assembled from TRBV11-2 and TRBJ1-1; a confident D gene designation cannot be given. Trimming removed 6 bases from V and 0 bases from J, leaving 14 bases between the germline ends. CDR1 and CDR2, per the germline V gene, are SGHAT and FQNNGV. The CDR3 goes from the cysteine to the phenylalanine over 15 residues. The entry retains the CDR3 DNA only, 45 bases that are in frame from base 1.